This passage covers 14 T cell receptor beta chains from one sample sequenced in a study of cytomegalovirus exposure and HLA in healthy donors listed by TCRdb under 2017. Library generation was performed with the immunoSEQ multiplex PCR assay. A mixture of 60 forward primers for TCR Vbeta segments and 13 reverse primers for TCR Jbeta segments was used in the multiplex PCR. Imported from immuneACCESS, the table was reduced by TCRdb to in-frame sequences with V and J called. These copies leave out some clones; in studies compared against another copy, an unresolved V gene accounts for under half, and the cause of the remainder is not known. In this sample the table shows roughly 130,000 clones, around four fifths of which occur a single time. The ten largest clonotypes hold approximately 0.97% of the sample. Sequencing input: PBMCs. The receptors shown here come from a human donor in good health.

CDR3 in DNA: TGTGCCAGCAGTTTATCCACTGGGGCGGGGTTATACGAGCAGTACTTC. Translating it yields CASSLSTGAGLYEQYF. The chain employs TRBV27 and TRBJ2-7, with a possible D match to TRBD2 (6 bases). CDR3 length equals 16 residues. Between the trimmed V and J ends, which lost 0 bases and 4 bases, there was a span of 16 bases. Germline CDR1 is MNHEY and CDR2 is SMNVEV (reference sequence).

This CDR3 reads CASSVGLGPYEQYF. CDR3 sequence (DNA): TGTGCCAGCAGCGTCGGACTGGGCCCCTACGAGCAGTACTTC. The rearrangement joins TRBV13 to TRBJ2-7, with TRBD2 as a possible D gene (5 bases). The germline V gene has CDR1 PRHDT and CDR2 FYEKMQ (reference sequence). The germline V and J ends were trimmed by 5 bases and 2 bases, with 13 bases remaining between them. The CDR3 loop spans 14 amino acids.

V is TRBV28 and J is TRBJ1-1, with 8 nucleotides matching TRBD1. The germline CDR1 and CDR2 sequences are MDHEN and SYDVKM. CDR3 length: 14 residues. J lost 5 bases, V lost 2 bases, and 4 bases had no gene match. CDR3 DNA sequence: TGTGCCAGCAGTTTACGACAGGGGCGGACTGAAGCTTTCTTT. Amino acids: CASSLRQGRTEAFF.

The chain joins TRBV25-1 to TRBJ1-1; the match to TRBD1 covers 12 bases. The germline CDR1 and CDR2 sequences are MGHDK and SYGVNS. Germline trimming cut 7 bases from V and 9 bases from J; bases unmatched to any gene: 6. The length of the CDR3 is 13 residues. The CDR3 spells CASTPGQGAQAFF. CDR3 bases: TGTGCCAGCACCCCGGGACAGGGGGCTCAAGCTTTCTTT.

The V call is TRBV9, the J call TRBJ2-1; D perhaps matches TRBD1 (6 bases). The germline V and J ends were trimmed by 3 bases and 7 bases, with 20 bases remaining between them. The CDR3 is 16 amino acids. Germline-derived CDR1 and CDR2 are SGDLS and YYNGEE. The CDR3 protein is CASSESRGGLRNEQFF. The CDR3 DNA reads TGTGCCAGCAGCGAAAGCAGGGGCGGGTTGCGAAATGAGCAGTTCTTC.

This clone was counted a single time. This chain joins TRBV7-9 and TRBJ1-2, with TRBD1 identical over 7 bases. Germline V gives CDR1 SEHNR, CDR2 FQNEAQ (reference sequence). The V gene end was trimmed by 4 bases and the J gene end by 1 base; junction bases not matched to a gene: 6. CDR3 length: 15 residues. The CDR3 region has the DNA TGTGCCAGCAGCTCCGGGACAGAGTTTAACTATGGCTACACCTTC. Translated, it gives CASSSGTEFNYGYTF.

CDR3 DNA: TGTGCCAGCAGCTTAACGACTACAACCACAAGCACGGACACCATATATTTT. It yields the protein CASSLTTTTTSTDTIYF. The chain employs TRBV7-3 and TRBJ1-3; unclear D gene. From germline, CDR1 is SGHTA and CDR2 FQGTGA. This CDR3 has 17 residues. The V end lost 0 bases, the J end lost 8 bases, and 20 bases lay between the germline ends.

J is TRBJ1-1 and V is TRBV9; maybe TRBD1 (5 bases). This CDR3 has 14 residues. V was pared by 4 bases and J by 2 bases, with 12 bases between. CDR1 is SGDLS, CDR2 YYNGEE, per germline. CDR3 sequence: CASSFTQDNTEAFF. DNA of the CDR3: TGTGCCAGCAGCTTTACACAGGATAACACTGAAGCTTTCTTT.

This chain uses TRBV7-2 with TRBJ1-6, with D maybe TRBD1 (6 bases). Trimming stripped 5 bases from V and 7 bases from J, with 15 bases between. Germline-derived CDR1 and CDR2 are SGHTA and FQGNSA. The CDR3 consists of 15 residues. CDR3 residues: CASSRPGTSNSPLHF. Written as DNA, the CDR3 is TGTGCCAGCAGCCGACCCGGGACATCAAATTCACCCCTCCACTTT.

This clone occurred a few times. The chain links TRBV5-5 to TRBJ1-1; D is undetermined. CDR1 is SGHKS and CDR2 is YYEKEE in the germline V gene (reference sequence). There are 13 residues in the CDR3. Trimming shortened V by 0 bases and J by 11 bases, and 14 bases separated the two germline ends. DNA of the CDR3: TGTGCCAGCAGCTTGGCAGGAGGCGCTGCCGCTTTCTTT. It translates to CASSLAGGAAAFF.

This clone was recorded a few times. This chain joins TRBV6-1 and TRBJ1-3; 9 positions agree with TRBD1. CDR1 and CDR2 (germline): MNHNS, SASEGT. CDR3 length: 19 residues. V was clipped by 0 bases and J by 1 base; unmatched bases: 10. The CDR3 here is CASSEAGQGSLLSGNTIYF. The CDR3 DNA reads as TGTGCCAGCAGTGAAGCGGGACAGGGATCTTTACTGTCTGGAAACACCATATATTTT.

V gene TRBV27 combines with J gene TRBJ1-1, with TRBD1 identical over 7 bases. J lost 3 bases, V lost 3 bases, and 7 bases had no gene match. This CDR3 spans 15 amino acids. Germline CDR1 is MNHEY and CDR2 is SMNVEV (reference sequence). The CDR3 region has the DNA TGTGCCAGCAGTTTCACCGGGACAGCAGACACTGAAGCTTTCTTT. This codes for CASSFTGTADTEAFF.

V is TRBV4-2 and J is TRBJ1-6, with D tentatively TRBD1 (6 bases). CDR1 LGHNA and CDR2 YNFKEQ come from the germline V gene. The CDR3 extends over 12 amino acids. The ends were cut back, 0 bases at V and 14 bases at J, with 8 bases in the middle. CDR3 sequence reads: CASSQDGDTLHF. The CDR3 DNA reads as TGTGCCAGCAGCCAAGATGGGGACACCCTCCACTTT.

The DNA of the CDR3 is TGTGCCAGTAGTGTCGGGGGGACGGACACTGAAGCTTTCTTT. Encoded protein: CASSVGGTDTEAFF. This sequence joins TRBV19 and TRBJ1-1; TRBD1 is a possible D gene (5 bases). V lost 5 bases to trimming and J lost 3 bases, with 13 bases between them. The CDR3 contains 14 residues. Germline CDR1 is LNHDA and CDR2 is SQIVND (reference sequence).